One sample yielded the 23 T cell receptor beta chains listed below, sequenced in a study of cytomegalovirus exposure and HLA in healthy donors. PCR used 60 Vbeta primers and 13 Jbeta primers. Here immunoSEQ multiplex PCR was the method, and the copy in TCRdb shows in-frame clones only, minus some. The data contain almost 200,000 clones, 85% of them singletons. Sequencing input: PBMCs. Receptor source: a woman aged 45-65 years in good health and CMV-seronegative.

The chain links TRBV21-1 to TRBJ2-1; the table's D call, TRBD2, has no DNA check behind it. TRBV21-1 is marked as a pseudogene. The CDR3 has 14 residues. The CDR3 nucleotides read TGTGCCAGCAGCAAAGCTAAATTGTCCAATGAGCAGTTCTTC. It encodes CASSKAKLSNEQFF.

This sequence joins TRBV6-6 and TRBJ1-2; D is perhaps TRBD1 (6 bases). CDR1 MNHNY and CDR2 SVGAGI come from the germline V gene (reference sequence). Trimming took 0 bases from V and 7 from J, leaving 18 bases between them. CDR3 length: 16 amino acids. The CDR3 DNA sequence: TGTGCCAGCAGTTACTCAAGCAGATCAGGGGCGGCTGGCTACACCTTC. Residues: CASSYSSRSGAAGYTF.

This clone is a singleton in its sample. V and J are TRBV29-1 and TRBJ2-7, with D unresolved. The germline V gene has CDR1 SQVTM and CDR2 ANQGSEA. The CDR3 covers 12 residues. Trimming stripped 4 bases from V and 7 bases from J, with 14 bases between. CDR3 amino acids: CSVGAAPGEQYF. CDR3 DNA sequence: TGCAGCGTTGGCGCTGCACCCGGGGAGCAGTACTTC.

The chain recombines TRBV18 with TRBJ1-3; TRBD1 matches at 7 bases. Germline V gene sequence: CDR1 KGHSH, CDR2 LQKENI. The CDR3 has 17 residues. The junction had 8 bases not matched to a gene; V was cut back by 3 bases and J by 0 bases. CDR3 coding DNA: TGTGCCAGCTCACCGATCCCGGGACAGAACTCTGGAAACACCATATATTTT. Translated: CASSPIPGQNSGNTIYF.

The chain links TRBV19 to TRBJ2-3; no reliable D call. The germline CDR1 and CDR2 sequences are LNHDA and SQIVND (reference sequence). Trimming cost V 3 bases and J 11 bases, with 12 bases left between them. This CDR3 spans 12 amino acids. The CDR3 nucleotides are TGTGCCAGTAGTATTTTAGGCAGGAAGCAGTATTTT. Protein: CASSILGRKQYF.

V and J are TRBV28 and TRBJ1-1, with 9 bases aligning to TRBD1. Trimming removed 7 bases from V and 1 base from J; junction bases left unmatched: 7. Germline-derived CDR1 and CDR2 are MDHEN and SYDVKM. This CDR3 has 15 residues. CDR3 residues: CASTTGGRRNTEAFF. CDR3 coding DNA: TGTGCCAGCACTACAGGGGGCCGGAGGAACACTGAAGCTTTCTTT.

V and J are TRBV28 and TRBJ1-4, with D perhaps TRBD1 (6 bases). The V gene's germline CDR1 is MDHEN and CDR2 SYDVKM. The V end was cut by 3 bases, the J end by 3 bases, with 11 bases between. The CDR3 has 15 amino acids. As DNA, the CDR3 is TGTGCCAGCAGTTTTGCGGGGGCTGCTAATGAAAAACTGTTTTTT. As protein: CASSFAGAANEKLFF.

The chain employs TRBV10-1 and TRBJ1-5; possible D gene TRBD1, 5 bases. The CDR3 consists of 15 residues. The germline V gene has CDR1 WNHNN and CDR2 SYGVQD (reference sequence). V lost 2 bases and J lost 9, with 17 bases in between. The CDR3, as DNA: TGCGCCAGCAGTGAGCGGCTCAGGGACTTGTGGCCCCAGCATTTT. Protein sequence: CASSERLRDLWPQHF.

The V call is TRBV5-1, the J call TRBJ2-1; D might be TRBD2 (6 bases). Germline assignment: CDR1 SGHRS and CDR2 YFSETQ. The CDR3 is made up of 13 amino acids. Trimming removed 3 bases at V and 14 bases at J, with 18 bases between. The CDR3 sequence is CASSSGGAAGKFF. The CDR3 DNA follows: TGCGCCAGCAGCTCTGGAGGAGCGGCGGGAAAGTTCTTC.

Concerning this clone itself: Other DNA sequences in the sample encode the same CDR3. V and J are TRBV28 and TRBJ1-1, with 10 bases identical to TRBD1. V lost 6 bases to trimming and J lost 5 bases; unmatched junction nucleotides: 6. Germline V CDR1 and CDR2: MDHEN, SYDVKM. There are 14 residues in the CDR3. CDR3 amino acids: CASSIDRGQTEAFF. In nucleotides, the CDR3 is TGTGCCAGCAGCATCGACAGGGGGCAGACTGAAGCTTTCTTT.

There are a few counts of this clone. The genes are TRBV19 and TRBJ1-5; D is unclear. The V end was cut by 0 bases, the J end by 6 bases, with 18 bases between. CDR3 length: 17 residues. The germline gives CDR1 LNHDA, CDR2 SQIVND (reference sequence). Written as DNA, the CDR3 is TGTGCCAGTAGTATAGATGGTGCCCCTGGGCATTTTCAGCCCCAGCATTTT. Its translation is CASSIDGAPGHFQPQHF. The whole variable domain, filled in from reference TRBV19 and TRBJ1-5, reads DGGITQSPKYLFRKEGQNVTLSCEQNLNHDAMYWYRQDPGQGLRLIYYSQIVNDFQKGDIAEGYSVSREKKESFPLTVTSAQKNPTAFYLCASSIDGAPGHFQPQHFGDGTRLSIL.

The chain carries TRBV9 and TRBJ2-1, with TRBD1 as a possible D gene (6 bases). The ends were cut back, 3 bases at V and 4 bases at J, with 14 bases in the middle. Per the germline V gene, CDR1 is SGDLS and CDR2 is YYNGEE. The CDR3 is made up of 15 amino acids. The CDR3 loop is CASSAPGHPYNEQFF. In DNA, the CDR3 is TGTGCCAGCAGCGCACCGGGACATCCTTACAATGAGCAGTTCTTC. Complete variable domain (other parts from reference TRBV9 and TRBJ2-1): DSGVTQTPKHLITATGQRVTLRCSPRSGDLSVYWYQQSLDQGLQFLIQYYNGEERAKGNILERFSAQQFPDLHSELNLSSLELGDSALYFCASSAPGHPYNEQFFGPGTRLTVL.

The V and J genes are TRBV7-6 and TRBJ1-5; TRBD1 agrees at 7 bases. The CDR3 contains 20 residues. V gave up 7 bases and J gave up 4 bases; unmatched junction bases: 25. CDR1 and CDR2 (germline): SGHVS, FNYEAQ. The CDR3 is CASTNSRWDSLEPLNQPQHF. CDR3 coding DNA: TGTGCCAGCACCAATTCAAGGTGGGACAGCCTAGAACCCCTTAATCAGCCCCAGCATTTT.

The chain recombines TRBV2 with TRBJ1-5; 7 positions match TRBD1. From germline, CDR1 is SNHLY and CDR2 FYNNEI. V dropped 9 bases and J dropped 7; count of bases not matched to a gene: 9. The CDR3 extends over 13 amino acids. The DNA for the CDR3 is TGTGCCAGTACCGGACAGGTAACGCAGCCCCAGCATTTT. This sequence encodes CASTGQVTQPQHF.

In its sample, this clone was seen once. The chain has TRBV27 and TRBJ2-7; D perhaps matches TRBD2 (6 bases). The CDR3 consists of 14 residues. CDR1 and CDR2 (germline): MNHEY, SMNVEV (reference sequence). The V end lost 1 base, the J end lost 2 bases, and 9 bases lay between the germline ends. The CDR3 here is CASSLLGTAYEQYF. The CDR3, as DNA: TGTGCCAGCAGTTTATTAGGGACTGCCTACGAGCAGTACTTC.

The CDR3 sequence is CAWMRDIYNSPLHF. The CDR3 nucleotides are TGTGCCTGGATGAGGGACATCTATAATTCACCCCTCCACTTT. This rearrangement joins TRBV30 to TRBJ1-6, with D perhaps matching TRBD1 (6 bases). CDR3 size: 14 residues. V lost 4 bases, J lost 3 bases, and 10 bases lay in between. CDR1 is GTSNPN and CDR2 is SVGIG in the germline V gene (reference sequence).

The V gene is TRBV27, the J gene TRBJ2-7, with 7 bases aligning to TRBD1. Trimming took 5 bases from V and 5 from J; bases not matched to a gene: 9. The CDR3 length is 14 residues. Germline V lookup: CDR1 MNHEY, CDR2 SMNVEV (reference sequence). CDR3 sequence reads: CASSIDRAPDEQYF. CDR3 bases: TGTGCCAGCAGTATTGACAGGGCCCCGGACGAGCAGTACTTC.

This clone came up a few times. CDR3 sequence (DNA): TGTGCCAGCAGTCCCAAGGGCAGGGGGCACGAGCAGTACTTC. Encoded protein: CASSPKGRGHEQYF. The V and J genes are TRBV6-6 and TRBJ2-7; 8 bases map to TRBD1. Germline-derived CDR1 and CDR2 are MNHNY and SVGAGI (reference sequence). This CDR3 comprises 14 residues. With 5 bases clipped from V and 5 bases from J, the junction kept 8 bases outside the gene matches.

The chain is built from TRBV4-1 and TRBJ2-7, with 7 bases identical to TRBD1. Looked up from germline, CDR1 is MGHRA and CDR2 is YSYEKL. The CDR3 totals 13 residues. V trimming: 1 base; J trimming: 5 bases; junction bases outside the gene matches: 2. The CDR3 reads CASSQGQGDEQYF. In nucleotides, the CDR3 is TGCGCCAGCAGCCAAGGACAGGGTGACGAGCAGTACTTC.

This chain links TRBV6-6 with TRBJ1-4, with D possibly matching TRBD1 (5 bases). Per the germline V gene, CDR1 is MNHNY and CDR2 is SVGAGI (reference sequence). The CDR3 length is 13 residues. Trimming shortened V by 8 bases and J by 5 bases, and 12 bases separated the two germline ends. The CDR3, as DNA: TGTGCCAGCCGAGACAGAGAGAATGAAAAACTGTTTTTT. Translating it yields CASRDRENEKLFF.

The chain is built from TRBV4-3 and TRBJ1-1; D remains ambiguous. This CDR3 has 15 residues. The germline V gene encodes CDR1 LGHNA and CDR2 YSLEER. The V and J ends lost 3 bases and 1 base respectively, with 12 bases between them. The CDR3, as DNA: TGCGCCAGCAGCCATGACGGACGGGGGAACACTGAAGCTTTCTTT. Translated: CASSHDGRGNTEAFF.

This chain links TRBV30 with TRBJ2-7, with D possibly matching TRBD1 (6 bases). V was shortened by 0 bases and J by 2 bases, with 11 bases between the two germline ends. Looked up from germline, CDR1 is GTSNPN and CDR2 is SVGIG (reference sequence). The length of the CDR3 is 14 residues. CDR3 sequence: CAWSVRGQTYEQYF. DNA for the CDR3: TGTGCCTGGAGTGTACGAGGACAGACCTACGAGCAGTACTTC.

V is TRBV29-1 and J is TRBJ2-6; 8 bases are shared with TRBD1. This CDR3 has 14 amino acids. After removal of 7 bases from V and 2 bases from J, the junction contained 4 bases not matched to a gene. From germline, CDR1 is SQVTM and CDR2 ANQGSEA. The CDR3 loop reads CSASGGPGANVLTF. For the CDR3, the DNA is TGCAGCGCCTCAGGGGGCCCTGGGGCCAACGTCCTGACTTTC. The full variable domain, completed using reference TRBV29-1 and TRBJ2-6, is SAVISQKPSRDICQRGTSLTIQCQVDSQVTMMFWYRQQPGQSLTLIATANQGSEATYESGFVIDKFPISRPNLTFSTLTVSNMSPEDSSIYLCSASGGPGANVLTFGAGSRLTVL.